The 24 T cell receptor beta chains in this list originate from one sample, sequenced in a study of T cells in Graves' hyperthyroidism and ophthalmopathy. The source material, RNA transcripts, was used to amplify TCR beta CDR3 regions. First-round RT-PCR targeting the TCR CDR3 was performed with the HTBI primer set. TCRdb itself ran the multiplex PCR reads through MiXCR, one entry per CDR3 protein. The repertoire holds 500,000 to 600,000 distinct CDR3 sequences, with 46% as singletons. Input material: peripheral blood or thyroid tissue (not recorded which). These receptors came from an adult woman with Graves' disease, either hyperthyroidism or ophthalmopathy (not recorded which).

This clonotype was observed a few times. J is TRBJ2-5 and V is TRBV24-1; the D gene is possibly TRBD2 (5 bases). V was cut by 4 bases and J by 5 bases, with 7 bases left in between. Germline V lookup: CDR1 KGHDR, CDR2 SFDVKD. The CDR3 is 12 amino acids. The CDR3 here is CATSEERETQYF. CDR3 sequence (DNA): TGTGCCACCAGTGAGGAGCGGGAGACCCAGTACTTC.

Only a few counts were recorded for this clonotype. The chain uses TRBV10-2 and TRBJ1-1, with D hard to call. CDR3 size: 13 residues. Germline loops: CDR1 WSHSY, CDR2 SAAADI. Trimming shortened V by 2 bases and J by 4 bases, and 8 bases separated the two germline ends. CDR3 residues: CASSERVGTEAFF. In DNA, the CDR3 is TGCGCCAGCAGTGAGAGGGTTGGCACTGAAGCTTTCTTT.

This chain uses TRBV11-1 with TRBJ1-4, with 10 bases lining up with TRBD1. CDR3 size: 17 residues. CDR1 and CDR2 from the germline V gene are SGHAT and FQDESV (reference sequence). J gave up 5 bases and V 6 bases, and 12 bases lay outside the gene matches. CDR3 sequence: CASSGQGVNGGNEKLFF. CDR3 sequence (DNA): TGTGCCAGCAGTGGACAGGGGGTGAATGGCGGGAATGAAAAACTGTTTTTT.

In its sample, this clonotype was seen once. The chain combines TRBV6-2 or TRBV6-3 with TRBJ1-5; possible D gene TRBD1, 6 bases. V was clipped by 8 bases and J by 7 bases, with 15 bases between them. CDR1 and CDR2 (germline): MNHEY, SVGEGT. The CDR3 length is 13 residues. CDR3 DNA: TGTGCCAGCGGCAGGGGACCTTACCAGCCCCAGCATTTT. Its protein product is CASGRGPYQPQHF.

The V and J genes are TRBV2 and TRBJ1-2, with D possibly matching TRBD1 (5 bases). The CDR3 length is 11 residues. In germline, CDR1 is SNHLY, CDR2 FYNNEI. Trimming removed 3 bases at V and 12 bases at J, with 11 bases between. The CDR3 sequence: CASSDRDLNTF. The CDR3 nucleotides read TGTGCCAGCAGTGACAGGGATCTAAACACCTTC.

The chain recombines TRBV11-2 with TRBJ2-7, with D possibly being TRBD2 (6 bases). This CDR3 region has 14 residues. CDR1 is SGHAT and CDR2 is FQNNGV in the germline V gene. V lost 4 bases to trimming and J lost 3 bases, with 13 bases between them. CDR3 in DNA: TGTGCCAGCAGCTCCCAGGGAGGTTTCTACGAGCAGTACTTC. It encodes CASSSQGGFYEQYF.

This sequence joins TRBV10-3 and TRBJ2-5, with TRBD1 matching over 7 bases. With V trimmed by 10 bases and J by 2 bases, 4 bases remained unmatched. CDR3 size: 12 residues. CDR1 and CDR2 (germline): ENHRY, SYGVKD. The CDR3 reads CATRQGQETQYF. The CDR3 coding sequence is TGTGCCACTCGACAGGGACAAGAGACCCAGTACTTC.

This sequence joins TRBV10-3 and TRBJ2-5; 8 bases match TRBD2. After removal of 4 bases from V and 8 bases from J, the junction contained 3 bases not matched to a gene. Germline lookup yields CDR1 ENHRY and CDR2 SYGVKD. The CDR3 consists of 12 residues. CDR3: CAISAAGDTQYF. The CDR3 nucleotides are TGTGCCATCAGTGCAGCGGGGGATACCCAGTACTTC.

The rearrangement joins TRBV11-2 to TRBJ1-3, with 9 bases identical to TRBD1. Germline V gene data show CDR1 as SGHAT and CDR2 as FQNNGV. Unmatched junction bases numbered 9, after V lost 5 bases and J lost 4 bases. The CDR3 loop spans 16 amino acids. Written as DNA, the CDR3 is TGTGCCAGCAGCGGTCTACAGGGGGCGTACGGAAACACCATATATTTT. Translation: CASSGLQGAYGNTIYF. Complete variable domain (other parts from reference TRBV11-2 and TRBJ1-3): EAGVAQSPRYKIIEKRQSVAFWCNPISGHATLYWYQQILGQGPKLLIQFQNNGVVDDSQLPKDRFSAERLKGVDSTLKIQPAKLEDSAVYLCASSGLQGAYGNTIYFGEGSWLTVV.

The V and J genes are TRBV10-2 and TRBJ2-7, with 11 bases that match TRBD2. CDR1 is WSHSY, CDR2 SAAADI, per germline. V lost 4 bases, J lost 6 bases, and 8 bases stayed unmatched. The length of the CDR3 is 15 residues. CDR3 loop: CASSALAGGSGEQYF. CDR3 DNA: TGCGCCAGCAGTGCCTTAGCGGGAGGGTCGGGCGAGCAGTACTTC.

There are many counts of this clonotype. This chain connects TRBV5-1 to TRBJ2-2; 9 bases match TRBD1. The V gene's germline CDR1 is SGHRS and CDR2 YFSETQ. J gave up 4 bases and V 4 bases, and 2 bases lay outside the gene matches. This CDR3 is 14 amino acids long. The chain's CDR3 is CASSGTGITGELFF. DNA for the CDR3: TGCGCCAGCAGCGGGACAGGGATCACCGGGGAGCTGTTTTTT.

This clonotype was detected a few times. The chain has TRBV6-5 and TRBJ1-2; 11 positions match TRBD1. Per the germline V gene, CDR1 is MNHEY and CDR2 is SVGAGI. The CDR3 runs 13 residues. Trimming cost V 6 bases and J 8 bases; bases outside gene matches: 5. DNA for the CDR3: TGTGCCAGCAGGGACAGGGGGCGCAGGGGCTACACCTTC. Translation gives CASRDRGRRGYTF.

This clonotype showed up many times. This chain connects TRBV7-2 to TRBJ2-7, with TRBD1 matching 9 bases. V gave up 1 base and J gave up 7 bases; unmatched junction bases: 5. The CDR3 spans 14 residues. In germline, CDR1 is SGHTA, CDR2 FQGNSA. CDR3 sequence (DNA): TGTGCCAGCAGCTTAGACAGGGGGCAGCGGGAGCAGTACTTC. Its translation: CASSLDRGQREQYF.

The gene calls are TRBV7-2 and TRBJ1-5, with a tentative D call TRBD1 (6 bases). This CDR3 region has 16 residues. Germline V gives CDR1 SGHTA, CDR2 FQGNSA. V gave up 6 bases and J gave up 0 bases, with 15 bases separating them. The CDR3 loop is CASSATGAYSNQPQHF. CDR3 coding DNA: TGTGCCAGCAGTGCGACAGGCGCTTATAGCAATCAGCCCCAGCATTTT.

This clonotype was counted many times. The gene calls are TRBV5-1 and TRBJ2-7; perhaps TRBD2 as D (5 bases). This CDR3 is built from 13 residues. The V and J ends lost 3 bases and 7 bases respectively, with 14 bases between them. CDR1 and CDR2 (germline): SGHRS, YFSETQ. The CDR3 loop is CASSSTGSGEQYF. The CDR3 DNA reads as TGCGCCAGCAGCTCGACTGGTTCGGGGGAGCAGTACTTC. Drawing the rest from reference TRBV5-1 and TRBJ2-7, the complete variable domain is KAGVTQTPRYLIKTRGQQVTLSCSPISGHRSVSWYQQTPGQGLQFLFEYFSETQRNKGNFPGRFSGRQFSNSRSEMNVSTLELGDSALYLCASSSTGSGEQYFGPGTRLTVT.

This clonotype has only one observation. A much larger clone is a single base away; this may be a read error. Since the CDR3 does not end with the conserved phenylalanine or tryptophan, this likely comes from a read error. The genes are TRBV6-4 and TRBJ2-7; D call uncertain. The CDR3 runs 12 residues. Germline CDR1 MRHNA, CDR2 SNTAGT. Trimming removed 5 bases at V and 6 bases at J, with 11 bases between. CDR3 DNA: TGTGCCAGCAGTTTTGGAGTAACCGAGCAGTACCTC. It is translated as CASSFGVTEQYL.

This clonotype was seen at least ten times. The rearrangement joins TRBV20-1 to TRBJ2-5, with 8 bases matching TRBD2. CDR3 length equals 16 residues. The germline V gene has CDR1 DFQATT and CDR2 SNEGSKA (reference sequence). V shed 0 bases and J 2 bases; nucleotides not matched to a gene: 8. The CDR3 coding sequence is TGCAGTGCTAGAGATCAAGCGGGAGCTACGCAAGAGACCCAGTACTTC. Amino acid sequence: CSARDQAGATQETQYF.

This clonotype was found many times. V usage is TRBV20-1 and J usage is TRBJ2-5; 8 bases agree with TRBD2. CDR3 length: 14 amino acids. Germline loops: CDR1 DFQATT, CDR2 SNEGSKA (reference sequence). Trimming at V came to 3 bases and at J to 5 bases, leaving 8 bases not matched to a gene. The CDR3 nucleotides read TGCAGTGCTAGCGGGAGGGCCTTAGGGGAGACCCAGTACTTC. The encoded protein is CSASGRALGETQYF.

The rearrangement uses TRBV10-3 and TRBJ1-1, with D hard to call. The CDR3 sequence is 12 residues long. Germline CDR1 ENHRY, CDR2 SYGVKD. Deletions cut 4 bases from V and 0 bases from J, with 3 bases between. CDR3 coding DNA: TGTGCCATCAGTGGTTTGAACACTGAAGCTTTCTTT. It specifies CAISGLNTEAFF.

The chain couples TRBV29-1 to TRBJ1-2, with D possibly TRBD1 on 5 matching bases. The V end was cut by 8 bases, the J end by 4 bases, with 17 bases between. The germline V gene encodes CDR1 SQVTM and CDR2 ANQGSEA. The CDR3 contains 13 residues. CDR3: CSLLFAGSYGYTF. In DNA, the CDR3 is TGCAGCTTACTGTTCGCAGGGTCCTATGGCTACACCTTC.

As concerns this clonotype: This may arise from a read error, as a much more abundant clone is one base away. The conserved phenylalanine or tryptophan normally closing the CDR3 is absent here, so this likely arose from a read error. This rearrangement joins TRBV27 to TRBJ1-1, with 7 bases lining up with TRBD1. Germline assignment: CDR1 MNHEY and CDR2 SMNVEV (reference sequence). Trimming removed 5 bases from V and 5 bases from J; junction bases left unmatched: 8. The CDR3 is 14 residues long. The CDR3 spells CASSPLDRDTEAFL. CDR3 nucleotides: TGTGCCAGCAGTCCACTCGACAGGGATACTGAAGCTTTCCTT.

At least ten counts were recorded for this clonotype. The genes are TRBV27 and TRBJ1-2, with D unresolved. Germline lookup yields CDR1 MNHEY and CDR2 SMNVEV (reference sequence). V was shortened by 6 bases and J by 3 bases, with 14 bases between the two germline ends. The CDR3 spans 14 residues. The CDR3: CASSEGPLDYGYTF. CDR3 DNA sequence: TGTGCCAGCAGCGAAGGGCCTCTAGACTATGGCTACACCTTC.

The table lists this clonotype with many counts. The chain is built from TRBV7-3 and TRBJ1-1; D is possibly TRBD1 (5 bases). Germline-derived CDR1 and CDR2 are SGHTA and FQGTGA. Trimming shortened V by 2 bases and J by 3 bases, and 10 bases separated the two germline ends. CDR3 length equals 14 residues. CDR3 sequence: CASSLATAHTEAFF. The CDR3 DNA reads TGTGCCAGCAGCTTAGCGACAGCCCACACTGAAGCTTTCTTT.

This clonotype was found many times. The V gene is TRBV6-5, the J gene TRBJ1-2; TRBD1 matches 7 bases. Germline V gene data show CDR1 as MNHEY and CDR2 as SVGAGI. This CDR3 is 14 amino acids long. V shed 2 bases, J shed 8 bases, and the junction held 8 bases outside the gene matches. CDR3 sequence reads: CASSYIQGGRGYTF. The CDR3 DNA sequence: TGTGCCAGCAGTTACATCCAGGGGGGAAGGGGCTACACCTTC.